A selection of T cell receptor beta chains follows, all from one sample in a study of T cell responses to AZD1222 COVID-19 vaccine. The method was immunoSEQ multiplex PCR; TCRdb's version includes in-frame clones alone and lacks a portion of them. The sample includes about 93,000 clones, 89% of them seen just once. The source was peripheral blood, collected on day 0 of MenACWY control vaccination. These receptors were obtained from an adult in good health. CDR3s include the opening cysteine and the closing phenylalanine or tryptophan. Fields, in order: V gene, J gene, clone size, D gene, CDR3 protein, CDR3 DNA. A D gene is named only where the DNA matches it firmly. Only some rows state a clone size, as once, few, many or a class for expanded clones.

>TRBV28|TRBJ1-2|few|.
CASSLAANYGYTF
TGTGCCAGCAGCCTTGCGGCTAACTATGGCTACACCTTC
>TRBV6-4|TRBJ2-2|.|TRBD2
CASSDSAGGPHTGELFF
TGTGCCAGCAGTGACTCGGCGGGGGGGCCTCACACCGGGGAGCTGTTTTTT
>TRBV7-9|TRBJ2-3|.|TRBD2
CASSRGTSGTSTDTQYF
TGTGCCAGCAGCCGCGGGACTAGCGGGACGAGCACAGATACGCAGTATTTT
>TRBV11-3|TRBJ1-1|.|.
CASSFAGEAFF
TGTGCCAGCAGCTTCGCAGGGGAAGCTTTCTTT
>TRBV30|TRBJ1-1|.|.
CALGPFGSTEAFF
TGTGCCCTCGGTCCGTTTGGGAGCACTGAAGCTTTCTTT
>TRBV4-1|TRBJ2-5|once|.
CASSQEGTGQETQYF
TGCGCCAGCAGCCAAGAAGGGACCGGGCAGGAGACCCAGTACTTC
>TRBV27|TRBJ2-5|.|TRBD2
CASSPLASKETQYF
TGTGCCAGCAGTCCACTAGCGAGTAAAGAGACCCAGTACTTC
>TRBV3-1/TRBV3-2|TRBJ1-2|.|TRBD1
CASSQGGPGGRGYTF
TGTGCCAGCAGCCAAGGAGGTCCAGGGGGCAGGGGCTACACCTTC
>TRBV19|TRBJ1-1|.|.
CASSIGQDEAFF
TGTGCCAGTAGTATAGGACAGGATGAAGCTTTCTTT
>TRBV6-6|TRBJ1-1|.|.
CASSNRQSRTEAFF
TGTGCCAGCAGTAACCGACAGTCCCGGACTGAAGCTTTCTTT
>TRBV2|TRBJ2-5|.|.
CASSFRGYQETQYF
TGTGCCAGCAGTTTCCGGGGGTACCAAGAGACCCAGTACTTC
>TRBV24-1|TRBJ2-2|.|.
CASEQTNTGELFF
TGTGCTTCAGAACAAACGAACACCGGGGAGCTGTTTTTT
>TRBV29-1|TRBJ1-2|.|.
CSVGGSGYTF
TGCAGCGTAGGGGGGTCGGGCTACACCTTC
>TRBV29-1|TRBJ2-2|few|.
CSVGTTGELFF
TGCAGCGTTGGGACTACCGGGGAGCTGTTTTTT
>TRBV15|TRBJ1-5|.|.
CATSAGVDQPQHF
TGTGCCACCAGCGCGGGGGTAGATCAGCCCCAGCATTTT
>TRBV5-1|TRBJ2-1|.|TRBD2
CASSLNGLATYNEQFF
TGCGCCAGCAGCTTGAACGGACTAGCAACGTACAATGAGCAGTTCTTC
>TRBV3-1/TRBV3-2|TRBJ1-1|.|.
CASSQLGEEAFF
TGTGCCAGCAGCCAATTGGGAGAGGAAGCTTTCTTT
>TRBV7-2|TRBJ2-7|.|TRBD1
CASSLLQGTSYEQYF
TGTGCCAGCAGCTTATTACAGGGGACCTCCTACGAGCAGTACTTC
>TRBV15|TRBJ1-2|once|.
CATSTGNTGYTF
TGTGCCACCAGCACCGGGAACACAGGCTACACCTTC
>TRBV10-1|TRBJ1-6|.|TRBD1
CASSESGRGYSPLHF
TGCGCCAGCAGTGAGTCCGGCAGGGGGTATTCACCCCTCCACTTT
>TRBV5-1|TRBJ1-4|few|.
CASSPRTNRHEKLFF
TGCGCCAGCAGCCCCCGGACAAATAGGCATGAAAAACTGTTTTTT
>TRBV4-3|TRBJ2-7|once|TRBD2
CASSPSNGGAYEQYF
TGCGCCAGCAGCCCCTCCAACGGGGGGGCTTACGAGCAGTACTTC
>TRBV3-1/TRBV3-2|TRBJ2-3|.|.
CASSQALLFTDTQYF
TGTGCCAGCAGCCAAGCTTTGCTTTTCACAGATACGCAGTATTTT
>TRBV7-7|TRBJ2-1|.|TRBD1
CASSLGQGQYNEQFF
TGTGCTAGCAGCTTGGGACAGGGGCAATACAATGAGCAGTTCTTC
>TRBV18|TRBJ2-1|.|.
CASSPLGVVNNEQFF
TGTGCCAGCTCACCGTTAGGGGTCGTCAACAATGAGCAGTTCTTC
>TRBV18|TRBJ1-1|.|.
CASSPPESQLNTEAFF
TGTGCCAGCTCACCACCGGAATCACAGTTGAACACTGAAGCTTTCTTT
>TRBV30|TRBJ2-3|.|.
CAWSVGAGVLWYF
TGTGCCTGGAGTGTGGGGGCGGGGGTTTTGTGGTATTTT
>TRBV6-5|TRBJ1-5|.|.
CASNRAGSNQPQHF
TGTGCCAGCAACCGGGCAGGTAGCAATCAGCCTCAGCATTTT
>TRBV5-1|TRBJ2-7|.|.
CASSSGTAFYDEQYF
TGCGCCAGCAGCTCCGGGACGGCCTTTTACGACGAGCAGTACTTC
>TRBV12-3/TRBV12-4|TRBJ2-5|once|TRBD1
CASRRQGQETQYF
TGTGCCAGCAGACGACAGGGTCAAGAGACCCAGTACTTC
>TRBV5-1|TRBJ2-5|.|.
CASSPAPPGETQYF
TGCGCCAGCAGCCCGGCCCCACCCGGGGAGACCCAGTACTTC
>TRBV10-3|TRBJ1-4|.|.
CACLVGEKLFF
TGTGCCTGCCTTGTCGGGGAAAAACTGTTTTTT
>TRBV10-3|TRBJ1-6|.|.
CAISEDTSNSPLHF
TGTGCCATCAGTGAGGACACTTCCAATTCACCCCTCCACTTT
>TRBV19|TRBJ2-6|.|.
CASGTVSSGANVLTF
TGTGCCAGTGGGACGGTTAGCTCTGGGGCCAACGTCCTGACTTTC
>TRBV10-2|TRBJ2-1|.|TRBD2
CASKIGLAGTYNEQFF
TGCGCCAGCAAGATAGGACTAGCGGGGACCTACAATGAGCAGTTCTTC
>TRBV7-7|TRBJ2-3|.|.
CASSAKGSTDTQYF
TGTGCTAGCAGCGCAAAGGGGAGCACAGATACGCAGTATTTT
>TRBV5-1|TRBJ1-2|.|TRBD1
CASSLGAGQNYGYTF
TGCGCCAGCAGCTTGGGGGCGGGACAGAACTATGGCTACACCTTC
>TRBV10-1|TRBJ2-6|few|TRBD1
CASSRDREDPLRSGANVLTF
TGCGCCAGCAGTAGGGACAGGGAGGACCCCTTACGGTCTGGGGCCAACGTCCTGACTTTC
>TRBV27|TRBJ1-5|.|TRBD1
CASRITGAGGNQPQHF
TGTGCCAGCAGGATTACAGGGGCGGGGGGCAATCAGCCCCAGCATTTT
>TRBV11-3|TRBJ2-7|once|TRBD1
CASRSEGTGLYEQYF
TGTGCCAGCAGATCAGAGGGGACAGGACTTTACGAGCAGTACTTC
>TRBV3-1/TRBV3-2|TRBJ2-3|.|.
CASSQWHSLTSTDTQYF
TGTGCCAGCAGCCAATGGCACAGCTTAACTAGCACAGATACGCAGTATTTT
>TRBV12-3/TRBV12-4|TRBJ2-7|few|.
CASSFGYEQYF
TGTGCCAGCAGTTTCGGGTACGAGCAGTACTTC
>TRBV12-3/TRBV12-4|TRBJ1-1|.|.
CASSLASNTEAFF
TGTGCCAGCAGTTTGGCGTCGAACACTGAAGCTTTCTTT